This TCR beta chain was profiled in a study of metastatic and nonmetastatic thyroid tumors (dated by TCRdb to 2020 to 2021). Regarding the research as a whole: For patients with malignant and with benign thyroid disease, the researchers compared repertoires between peripheral blood samples and tumor or nodule tissue samples. What the research found in general, with its limitations: In both blood and tumor samples, malignant tumors were reported to have significantly higher TCR beta diversity than benign nodules.

Counted from cysteine to phenylalanine, this CDR3 has 15 amino acids. Kept here is only the CDR3 DNA, which spans 45 bases and is read in frame from base 1. The V end loses 4 bases and the J end loses 3 bases, and a stretch of 14 bases separates them. In the germline V gene (reference sequence), CDR1 corresponds to SGHKS and CDR2 to YYEKEE. This clone has ten or more counts. No antigen is known for it. No per-base quality is available; no much larger clone lies one base away. None of the patients had been given any treatment before thyroid surgery. The study retrospectively analysed patient clinical samples collected from about 2012 to 2018 using T-cell receptor beta sequencing. Receptor libraries were prepared by PCR. Sequencing used an Illumina HiSeq 4000. High-throughput sequencing was used to profile the TCR beta-chain CDR3 region of every patient. In the source study's methods: The researchers built a classifier to tell apart papillary thyroid cancer patients with distant metastasis, based on CDR3 differences among clinicopathological groups. Repertoire diversity was assessed with the Shannon index, and tumor-blood repertoire similarity with the Morisita-Horn index. TCRdb handled the public reads itself, with Q25 trimming in fastp and clone calling in MiXCR, and kept productive beta chains. These V and J calls originate from TCRdb's pipeline instead of the authors' own analysis. This sample holds about 93,000 clones; over 8.5% were observed only once. Roughly 10% of the sample rests with the top ten.

The material sequenced was blood. The sequence was obtained from a female donor with papillary thyroid cancer or a benign thyroid nodule (not recorded which). Some clones in this sample may be carry-over from other donors' samples. The sequence links TRBV5-5 to TRBJ1-5; TRBD1 might be the D gene, on 5 matching bases. The sequence in DNA is TGTGCCAGCAGCGGCTCTCCAGGGACCAATCAGCCCCAGCATTTT. This sequence encodes CASSGSPGTNQPQHF.